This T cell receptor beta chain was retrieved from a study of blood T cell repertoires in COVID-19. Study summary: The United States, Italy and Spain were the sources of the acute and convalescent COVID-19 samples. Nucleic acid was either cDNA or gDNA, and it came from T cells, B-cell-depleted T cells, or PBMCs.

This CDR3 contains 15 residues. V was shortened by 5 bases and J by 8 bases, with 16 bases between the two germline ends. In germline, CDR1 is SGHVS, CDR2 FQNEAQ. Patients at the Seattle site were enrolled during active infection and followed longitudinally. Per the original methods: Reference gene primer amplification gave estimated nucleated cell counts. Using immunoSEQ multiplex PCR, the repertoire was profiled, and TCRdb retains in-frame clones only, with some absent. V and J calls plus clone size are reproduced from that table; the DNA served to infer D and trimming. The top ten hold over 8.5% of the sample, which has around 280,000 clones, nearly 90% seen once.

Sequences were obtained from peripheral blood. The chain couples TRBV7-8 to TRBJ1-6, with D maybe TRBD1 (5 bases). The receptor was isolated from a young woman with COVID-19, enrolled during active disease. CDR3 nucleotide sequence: TGTGCCAGCAGCCTAACGCAGGGTTTCGATTCACCCCTCCACTTT. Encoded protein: CASSLTQGFDSPLHF.